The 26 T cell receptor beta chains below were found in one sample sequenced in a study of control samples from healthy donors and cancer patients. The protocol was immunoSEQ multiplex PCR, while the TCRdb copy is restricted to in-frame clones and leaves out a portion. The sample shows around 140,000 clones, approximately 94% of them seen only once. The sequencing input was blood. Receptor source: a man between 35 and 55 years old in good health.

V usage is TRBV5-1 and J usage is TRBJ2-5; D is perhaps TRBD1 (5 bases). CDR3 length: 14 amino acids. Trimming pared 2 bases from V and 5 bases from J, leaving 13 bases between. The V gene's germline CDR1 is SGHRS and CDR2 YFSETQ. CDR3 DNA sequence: TGCGCCAGCAGCTTCCAGGGCGTTTTGGAGACCCAGTACTTC. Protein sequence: CASSFQGVLETQYF. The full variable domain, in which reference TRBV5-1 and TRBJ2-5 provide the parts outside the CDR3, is KAGVTQTPRYLIKTRGQQVTLSCSPISGHRSVSWYQQTPGQGLQFLFEYFSETQRNKGNFPGRFSGRQFSNSRSEMNVSTLELGDSALYLCASSFQGVLETQYFGPGTRLLVL.

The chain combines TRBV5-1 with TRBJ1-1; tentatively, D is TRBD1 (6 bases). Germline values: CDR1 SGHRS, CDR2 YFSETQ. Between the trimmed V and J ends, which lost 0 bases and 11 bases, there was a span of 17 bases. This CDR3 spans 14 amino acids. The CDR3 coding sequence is TGCGCCAGCAGCTTGGGTTCGCACAGGGTAGGCGCTTTCTTT. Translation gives CASSLGSHRVGAFF.

CDR3 nucleotides: TGCGCCAGCAGCCAAGATCCGACAGGGAACACTGAAGCTTTCTTT. Translating gives CASSQDPTGNTEAFF. This chain uses TRBV4-3 with TRBJ1-1; possible D gene TRBD1, 6 bases. CDR3 length: 15 residues. In germline, CDR1 is LGHNA, CDR2 YSLEER. The V gene lost 0 bases and the J gene lost 1 base, with 9 bases spanning the gap.

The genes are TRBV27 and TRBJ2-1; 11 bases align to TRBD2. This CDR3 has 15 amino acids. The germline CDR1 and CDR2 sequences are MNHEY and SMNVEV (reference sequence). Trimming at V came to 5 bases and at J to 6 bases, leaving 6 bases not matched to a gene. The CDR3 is CASSISGRAGNEQFF. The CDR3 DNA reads TGTGCCAGCAGTATTAGCGGGAGGGCAGGCAATGAGCAGTTCTTC.

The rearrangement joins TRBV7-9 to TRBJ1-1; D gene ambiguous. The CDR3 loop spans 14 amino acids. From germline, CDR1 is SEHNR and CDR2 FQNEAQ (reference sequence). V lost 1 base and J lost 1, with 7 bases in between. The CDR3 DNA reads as TGTGCCAGCAGCTTAGGGCAGCCGAACACTGAAGCTTTCTTT. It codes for CASSLGQPNTEAFF. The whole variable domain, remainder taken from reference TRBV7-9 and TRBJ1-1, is DTGVSQNPRHKITKRGQNVTFRCDPISEHNRLYWYRQTLGQGPEFLTYFQNEAQLEKSRLLSDRFSAERPKGSFSTLEIQRTEQGDSAMYLCASSLGQPNTEAFFGQGTRLTVV.

DNA of the CDR3: TGTGCCTGGAGTCTCGCCCCGGACGAAAGGGGTACGCAGTATTTT. Its protein is CAWSLAPDERGTQYF. J is TRBJ2-3 and V is TRBV30, with a weak D call TRBD1 (5 bases). With 2 bases removed from V and 8 bases from J, the gap between germline ends came to 20 bases. CDR1 GTSNPN and CDR2 SVGIG come from the germline V gene (reference sequence). The CDR3 is made up of 15 amino acids.

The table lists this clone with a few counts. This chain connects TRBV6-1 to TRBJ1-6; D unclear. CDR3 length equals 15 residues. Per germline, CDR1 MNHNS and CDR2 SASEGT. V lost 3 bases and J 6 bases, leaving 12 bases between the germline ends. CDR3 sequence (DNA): TGTGCCAGCAGTGAGTCAACGGGTCTTAATTCACCCCTCCACTTT. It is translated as CASSESTGLNSPLHF.

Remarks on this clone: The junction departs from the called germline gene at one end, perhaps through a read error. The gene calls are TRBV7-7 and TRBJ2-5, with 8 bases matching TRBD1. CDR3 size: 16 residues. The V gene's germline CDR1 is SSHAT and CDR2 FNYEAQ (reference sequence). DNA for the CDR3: TGTGCTAGCAGCTTAGTTCAGCGGACAGGGTACGAGACCCAGTACTTC. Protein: CASSLVQRTGYETQYF.

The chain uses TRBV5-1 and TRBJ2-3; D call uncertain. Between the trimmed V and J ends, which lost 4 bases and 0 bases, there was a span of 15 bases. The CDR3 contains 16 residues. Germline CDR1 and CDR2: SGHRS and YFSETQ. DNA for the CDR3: TGCGCCAGCAGCCCAGGCCCCGTCTTCAGCACAGATACGCAGTATTTT. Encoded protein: CASSPGPVFSTDTQYF. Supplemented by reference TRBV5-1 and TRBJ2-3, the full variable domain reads KAGVTQTPRYLIKTRGQQVTLSCSPISGHRSVSWYQQTPGQGLQFLFEYFSETQRNKGNFPGRFSGRQFSNSRSEMNVSTLELGDSALYLCASSPGPVFSTDTQYFGPGTRLTVL.

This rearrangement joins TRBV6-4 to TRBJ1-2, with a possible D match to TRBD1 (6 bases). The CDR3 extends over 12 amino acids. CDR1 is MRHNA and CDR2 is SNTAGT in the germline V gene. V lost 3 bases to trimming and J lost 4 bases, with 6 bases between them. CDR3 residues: CASSEQGYGYTF. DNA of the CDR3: TGTGCCAGCAGTGAACAGGGCTATGGCTACACCTTC.

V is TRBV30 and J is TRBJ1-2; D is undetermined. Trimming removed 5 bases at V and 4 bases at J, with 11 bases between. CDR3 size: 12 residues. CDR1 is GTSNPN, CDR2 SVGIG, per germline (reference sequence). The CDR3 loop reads CAWVGSLYGYTF. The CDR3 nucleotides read TGTGCCTGGGTAGGGAGCCTCTATGGCTACACCTTC.

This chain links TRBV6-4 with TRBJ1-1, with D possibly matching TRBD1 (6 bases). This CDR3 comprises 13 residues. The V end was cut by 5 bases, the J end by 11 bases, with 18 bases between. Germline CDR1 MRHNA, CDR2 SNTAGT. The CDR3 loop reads CASSKDSLREAFF. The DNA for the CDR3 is TGTGCCAGCAGTAAGGACAGCCTACGGGAGGCTTTCTTT.

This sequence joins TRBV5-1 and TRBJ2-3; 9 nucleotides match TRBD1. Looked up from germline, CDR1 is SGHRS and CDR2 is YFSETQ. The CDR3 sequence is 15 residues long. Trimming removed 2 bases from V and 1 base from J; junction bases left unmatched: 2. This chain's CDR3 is CASSLRTGGTDTQYF. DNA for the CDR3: TGCGCCAGCAGCTTAAGGACAGGGGGCACAGATACGCAGTATTTT.

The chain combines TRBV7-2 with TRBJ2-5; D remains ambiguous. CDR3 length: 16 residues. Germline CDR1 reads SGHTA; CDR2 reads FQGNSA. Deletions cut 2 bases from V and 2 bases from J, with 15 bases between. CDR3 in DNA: TGTGCCAGCAGCTTACGGCCAAGGGTCCTACAAGAGACCCAGTACTTC. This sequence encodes CASSLRPRVLQETQYF.

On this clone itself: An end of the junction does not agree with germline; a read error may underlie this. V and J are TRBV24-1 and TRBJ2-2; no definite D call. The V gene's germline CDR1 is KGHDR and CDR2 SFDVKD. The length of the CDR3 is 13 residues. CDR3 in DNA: TGTGCCACCAGTGACCTCAACATCGGGGAGCTGTTTTTT. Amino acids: CATSDLNIGELFF.

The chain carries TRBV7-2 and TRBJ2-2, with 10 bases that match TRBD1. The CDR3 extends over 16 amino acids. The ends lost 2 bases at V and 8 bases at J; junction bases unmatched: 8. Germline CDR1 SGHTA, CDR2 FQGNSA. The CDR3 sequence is CASSLTGQGRPGELFF. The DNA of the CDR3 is TGTGCCAGCAGCTTAACGGGACAGGGGAGACCGGGGGAGCTGTTTTTT.

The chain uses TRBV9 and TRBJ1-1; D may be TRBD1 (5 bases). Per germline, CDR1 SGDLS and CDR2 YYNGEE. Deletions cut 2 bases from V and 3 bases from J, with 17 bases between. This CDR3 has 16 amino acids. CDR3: CASSVSRDGSHTEAFF. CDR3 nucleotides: TGTGCCAGCAGCGTCAGTAGGGACGGGTCCCACACTGAAGCTTTCTTT. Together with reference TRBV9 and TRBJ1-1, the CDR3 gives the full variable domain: DSGVTQTPKHLITATGQRVTLRCSPRSGDLSVYWYQQSLDQGLQFLIQYYNGEERAKGNILERFSAQQFPDLHSELNLSSLELGDSALYFCASSVSRDGSHTEAFFGQGTRLTVV.

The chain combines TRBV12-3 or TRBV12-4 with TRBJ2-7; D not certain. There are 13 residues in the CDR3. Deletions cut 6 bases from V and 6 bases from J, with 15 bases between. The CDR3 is CASSPRIGSEQYF. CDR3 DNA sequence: TGTGCCAGCAGCCCACGGATAGGATCCGAGCAGTACTTC.

The CDR3 bases are TGTGCCAGCAGCTTAGAGAATCTCCGACAGGCCGCTAATGAAAAACTGTTTTTT. Translating it yields CASSLENLRQAANEKLFF. The genes are TRBV7-9 and TRBJ1-4; D is possibly TRBD1 (6 bases). The CDR3 totals 18 residues. Trimming took 1 base from V and 3 from J, leaving 18 bases between them. In germline, CDR1 is SEHNR, CDR2 FQNEAQ (reference sequence).

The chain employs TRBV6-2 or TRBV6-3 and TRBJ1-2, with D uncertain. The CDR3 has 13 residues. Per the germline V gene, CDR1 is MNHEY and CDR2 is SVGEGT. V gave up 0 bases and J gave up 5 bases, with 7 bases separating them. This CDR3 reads CASSYSSSYGYTF. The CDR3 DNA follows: TGTGCCAGCAGTTACTCGAGTTCATATGGCTACACCTTC.

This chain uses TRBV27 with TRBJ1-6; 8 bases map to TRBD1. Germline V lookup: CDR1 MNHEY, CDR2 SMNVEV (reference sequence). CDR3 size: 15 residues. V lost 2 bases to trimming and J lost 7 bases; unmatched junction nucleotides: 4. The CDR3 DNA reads TGTGCCAGCAGTTTACCTGGGACAGGCAATTCACCCCTCCACTTT. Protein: CASSLPGTGNSPLHF.

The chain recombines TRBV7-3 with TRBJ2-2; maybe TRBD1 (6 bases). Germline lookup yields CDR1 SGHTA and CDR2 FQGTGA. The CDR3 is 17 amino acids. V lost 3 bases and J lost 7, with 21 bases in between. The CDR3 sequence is CASSFSTYRAESGELFF. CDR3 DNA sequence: TGTGCCAGCAGCTTCTCTACCTACAGGGCGGAGAGCGGGGAGCTGTTTTTT.

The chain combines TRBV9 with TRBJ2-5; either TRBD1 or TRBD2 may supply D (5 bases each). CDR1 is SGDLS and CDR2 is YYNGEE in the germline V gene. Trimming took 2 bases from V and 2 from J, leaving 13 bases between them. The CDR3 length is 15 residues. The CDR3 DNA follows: TGTGCCAGCAGCGTCGGGGCAGGAATGCAAGAGACCCAGTACTTC. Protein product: CASSVGAGMQETQYF. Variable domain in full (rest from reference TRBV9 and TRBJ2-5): DSGVTQTPKHLITATGQRVTLRCSPRSGDLSVYWYQQSLDQGLQFLIQYYNGEERAKGNILERFSAQQFPDLHSELNLSSLELGDSALYFCASSVGAGMQETQYFGPGTRLLVL.

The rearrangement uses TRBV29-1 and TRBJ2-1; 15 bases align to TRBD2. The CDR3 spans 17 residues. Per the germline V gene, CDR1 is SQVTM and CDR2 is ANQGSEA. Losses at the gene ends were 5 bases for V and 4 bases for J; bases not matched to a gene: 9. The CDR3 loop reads CSVLAPGLAGGYNEQFF. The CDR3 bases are TGCAGCGTTTTGGCACCGGGACTAGCGGGAGGATACAATGAGCAGTTCTTC.

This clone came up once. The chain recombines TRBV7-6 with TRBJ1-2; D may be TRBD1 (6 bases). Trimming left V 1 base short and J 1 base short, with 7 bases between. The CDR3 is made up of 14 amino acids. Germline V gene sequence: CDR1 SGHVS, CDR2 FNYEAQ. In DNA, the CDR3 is TGTGCCAGCAGCTTAGGGACAGATAACTATGGCTACACCTTC. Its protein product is CASSLGTDNYGYTF.

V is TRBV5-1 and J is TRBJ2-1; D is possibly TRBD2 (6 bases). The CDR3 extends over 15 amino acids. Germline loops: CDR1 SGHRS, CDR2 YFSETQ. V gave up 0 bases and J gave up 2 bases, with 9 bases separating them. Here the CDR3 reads CASSLDGTPYNEQFF. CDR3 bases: TGCGCCAGCAGCTTGGACGGGACTCCCTACAATGAGCAGTTCTTC.